Presented here are 16 T cell receptor beta chains from one specimen sequenced in a study of control samples from healthy donors and cancer patients. Clones were read by immunoSEQ multiplex PCR, and TCRdb kept only the in-frame ones, dropping some. Among about 150,000 clones listed, about 94% were seen once. The sample consisted of blood. Source of these receptors: a man aged 40-55 years in good health.

V usage is TRBV4-1 and J usage is TRBJ1-1, with TRBD1 as a possible D gene (5 bases). CDR3 size: 16 residues. The germline gives CDR1 MGHRA, CDR2 YSYEKL. The V end was cut by 1 base, the J end by 1 base, with 13 bases between. For the CDR3, the DNA is TGCGCCAGCAGCCAAGTCCTACCGACAGAGAACACTGAAGCTTTCTTT. Translated: CASSQVLPTENTEAFF.

The V gene is TRBV7-2, the J gene TRBJ2-5; 9 positions agree with TRBD1. The germline CDR1 and CDR2 sequences are SGHTA and FQGNSA. The CDR3 contains 13 residues. Germline trimming cut 8 bases from V and 1 base from J; bases unmatched to any gene: 2. CDR3 bases: TGTGCCAGCCACAGGGGGCGCCAAGAGACCCAGTACTTC. This translates into CASHRGRQETQYF.

The rearrangement joins TRBV5-6 to TRBJ1-1; the D gene is possibly TRBD1 (5 bases). Trimming removed 3 bases from V and 8 bases from J, with 11 bases in between. Germline CDR1 and CDR2: SGHDT and YYEEEE. This CDR3 has 12 amino acids. The chain's CDR3 is CASSWGRSEAFF. DNA for the CDR3: TGTGCCAGCAGCTGGGGACGGTCCGAAGCTTTCTTT.

Details on this clone: The sample contains more than one DNA sequence encoding this CDR3. Here the CDR3 reads CASSQGGQGIDYGYTF. CDR3 bases: TGTGCCAGCAGTCAAGGGGGACAGGGGATCGACTATGGCTACACCTTC. The chain carries TRBV2 and TRBJ1-2; 10 positions match TRBD1. V was pared by 5 bases and J by 3 bases, with 9 bases of the junction left unmatched. CDR1 and CDR2 (germline): SNHLY, FYNNEI. This CDR3 region has 16 residues.

The rearrangement links TRBV9 to TRBJ2-6; D remains ambiguous. V gave up 3 bases and J gave up 2 bases, with 18 bases separating them. The CDR3 consists of 18 residues. From germline, CDR1 is SGDLS and CDR2 YYNGEE. In DNA, the CDR3 is TGTGCCAGCAGCGCTAGGCCCCAAGGAAGAACTGGGGCCAACGTCCTGACTTTC. It yields the protein CASSARPQGRTGANVLTF.

The chain employs TRBV28 and TRBJ1-4; D is ambiguous. Trimming removed 5 bases at V and 2 bases at J, with 12 bases between. CDR1 and CDR2 from the germline V gene are MDHEN and SYDVKM. The CDR3 sequence is 15 residues long. The CDR3 nucleotides are TGTGCCAGCAGTCCCCCCCCACCTACTAATGAAAAACTGTTTTTT. This sequence encodes CASSPPPPTNEKLFF.

The chain is built from TRBV27 and TRBJ2-2; D not resolved. CDR1 and CDR2 from the germline V gene are MNHEY and SMNVEV (reference sequence). This CDR3 has 14 residues. The V end lost 0 bases, the J end lost 3 bases, and 5 bases lay between the germline ends. The CDR3 here is CASSLSADTGELFF. DNA for the CDR3: TGTGCCAGCAGTTTATCGGCCGACACCGGGGAGCTGTTTTTT.

This rearrangement joins TRBV28 to TRBJ1-3, with unresolved D. Germline V gene lookup returns CDR1 MDHEN and CDR2 SYDVKM. The CDR3 sequence is 13 residues long. The germline V and J ends were trimmed by 6 bases and 4 bases, with 10 bases remaining between them. CDR3: CASSQPAGNTIYF. Written as DNA, the CDR3 is TGTGCCAGCAGCCAACCAGCCGGAAACACCATATATTTT.

The chain has TRBV12-3 or TRBV12-4 and TRBJ1-5; D is unresolved. The CDR3 loop spans 12 amino acids. The germline V and J ends were trimmed by 1 base and 9 bases, with 7 bases remaining between them. The CDR3 region has the DNA TGTGCCAGCAGTTTAGGTAGCACGCCCCAGCATTTT. This encodes CASSLGSTPQHF.

CDR3 region: CASSPGRVNSPLHF. Written as DNA, the CDR3 is TGTGCCAGCAGCCCGGGACGGGTAAATTCACCCCTCCACTTT. V usage is TRBV3-1 (or the pseudogene TRBV3-2) and J usage is TRBJ1-6, with D perhaps matching TRBD1 (5 bases). Trimming pared 4 bases from V and 7 bases from J, leaving 11 bases between. This CDR3 is built from 14 residues. Germline loops: CDR1 LGHDT, CDR2 YNNKEL (reference sequence).

This rearrangement joins TRBV7-9 to TRBJ2-5; TRBD2 is a possible D gene (5 bases). The germline gives CDR1 SEHNR, CDR2 FQNEAQ (reference sequence). Trimming took 4 bases from V and 3 from J, leaving 9 bases between them. The CDR3 totals 13 residues. CDR3 sequence: CASSSDWEETQYF. Here the CDR3 DNA reads TGTGCCAGCAGCTCGGACTGGGAAGAGACCCAGTACTTC. The full variable domain, completed using reference TRBV7-9 and TRBJ2-5, is DTGVSQNPRHKITKRGQNVTFRCDPISEHNRLYWYRQTLGQGPEFLTYFQNEAQLEKSRLLSDRFSAERPKGSFSTLEIQRTEQGDSAMYLCASSSDWEETQYFGPGTRLLVL.

The chain uses TRBV18 and TRBJ2-1; TRBD2 is a possible D gene (5 bases). The CDR3 contains 15 residues. The V gene lost 6 bases and the J gene lost 1 base, with 13 bases spanning the gap. CDR1 and CDR2 (germline): KGHSH, LQKENI. The CDR3 nucleotides read TGTGCCAGCTCGCCTCTCCGAGGGTCCTACAATGAGCAGTTCTTC. As protein: CASSPLRGSYNEQFF.

The chain carries TRBV12-5 and TRBJ1-2; D may be TRBD1 (6 bases). The CDR3 covers 18 residues. The germline V gene encodes CDR1 LGHNT and CDR2 FRNRAP. Deletions cut 2 bases from V and 4 bases from J, with 23 bases between. In DNA form, the CDR3 reads TGTGCTAGTGGTTTGCCCCACAGGGCGCGAGGGGGGGGCTATGGCTACACCTTC. Translation gives CASGLPHRARGGGYGYTF.

The CDR3 sequence: CATRGQGNTIYF. The CDR3 coding sequence is TGTGCCACGCGGGGGCAGGGAAACACCATATATTTT. The chain carries TRBV28 and TRBJ1-3, with D perhaps TRBD1 (6 bases). V was shortened by 10 bases and J by 4 bases, with 11 bases between the two germline ends. The CDR3 sequence is 12 residues long. Germline V lookup: CDR1 MDHEN, CDR2 SYDVKM.

The chain has TRBV4-1 and TRBJ1-1; weak D call: TRBD1 (5 bases). Germline V gene sequence: CDR1 MGHRA, CDR2 YSYEKL. V lost 4 bases, J lost 7 bases, and 7 bases lay in between. The CDR3 totals 11 residues. The CDR3 DNA reads as TGCGCCAGCAGCCCCGGGGGTGAAGCTTTCTTT. Translation gives CASSPGGEAFF.

The chain has TRBV18 and TRBJ2-3, with TRBD2 as a possible D gene (6 bases). Trimming pared 3 bases from V and 2 bases from J, leaving 24 bases between. The CDR3 has 19 residues. CDR1 is KGHSH and CDR2 is LQKENI in the germline V gene. Here the CDR3 reads CASSPQGGAFTSYTDTQYF. CDR3 nucleotide sequence: TGTGCCAGCTCACCCCAGGGCGGGGCCTTTACCTCATACACAGATACGCAGTATTTT.